Described below is a single T cell receptor (beta chain) sequence and its context. This sample is part of a study of technical replicates of blood from a handful of donors. TCRdb's table, derived via immunoSEQ multiplex PCR, lists solely in-frame clones and lacks some. This sample carries approximately 49,000 clones, 80% to 95% of them seen once, and the ten largest clones take under 5%. Germline loops: CDR1 LGHNA, CDR2 YSLEER. The CDR3 runs 15 residues. With 1 base removed from V and 2 bases from J, the gap between germline ends came to 11 bases. The sequence came from a human donor in good health. Some clones in this sample may be carry-over from other donors' samples. The chain is built from TRBV4-3 and TRBJ1-2, with D possibly TRBD1 on 6 matching bases. The sample was PBMCs. This CDR3 is CASSQGRTENYGYTF. The CDR3 DNA follows: TGCGCCAGCAGCCAAGGACGGACAGAGAACTATGGCTACACCTTC.